The rows below give T cell receptor beta chains drawn from one sample of a study of beta chain features in type 1 diabetes. Clones were read by immunoSEQ multiplex PCR, and TCRdb kept only the in-frame ones, dropping some. Seen here are 200,000 to 250,000 clones, 11% observed once, and the top ten hold 1% to 1.5%. The sample taken for sequencing was central memory CD4+ T cells from blood. These receptors all stem from a man between 18 and 29 years old in good health. The CDR3 runs from the conserved cysteine through the conserved F or W. Fields, in order: D gene, J gene, clone size, V gene, CDR3 protein, CDR3 DNA. D genes are given only for firm matches. Some rows have no size entry. The others give once, few or many, or a class for an expanded clone.

>TRBD1|TRBJ2-7|many|TRBV27
CASARGTGTYF
TGTGCCAGCGCAAGAGGGACAGGGACGTACTTC
>TRBD2|TRBJ2-7|few|TRBV4-3
CASSQGLAVYEQYF
TGCGCCAGCAGCCAAGGACTAGCGGTTTACGAGCAGTACTTC
>.|TRBJ2-3|few|TRBV7-2
CASSLSLATDTQYF
TGTGCCAGCAGCTTATCGCTAGCGACAGATACGCAGTATTTT
>.|TRBJ1-4|.|TRBV28
CASSPGGGSNEKLFF
TGTGCCAGCAGCCCCGGGGGCGGGAGTAATGAAAAACTGTTTTTT
>.|TRBJ1-1|few|TRBV20-1
CSASADSEAFF
TGCAGTGCTAGCGCTGACTCTGAAGCTTTCTTT
>TRBD2|TRBJ2-4|.|TRBV30
CAWSARTSGRWDIQYF
TGTGCCTGGAGTGCCAGGACTAGCGGGAGATGGGACATTCAGTACTTC
>.|TRBJ2-7|few|TRBV6-1
CASISGSSYEQYF
TGTGCCAGCATCTCGGGGAGCTCCTACGAGCAGTACTTC
>TRBD2|TRBJ2-7|few|TRBV28
CASRGLADSYEQYF
TGTGCCAGCAGGGGACTAGCGGATTCCTACGAGCAGTACTTC
>.|TRBJ2-5|.|TRBV2
CASSVPGSETQYF
TGTGCCAGCAGTGTCCCGGGGTCAGAGACCCAGTACTTC
>.|TRBJ2-2|.|TRBV4-3
CASSQDSSTGGANTGELFF
TGCGCCAGCAGCCAAGATTCGTCGACGGGGGGCGCGAACACCGGGGAGCTGTTTTTT
>.|TRBJ1-2|.|TRBV29-1
CSVADSWDYTF
TGCAGCGTTGCCGACAGTTGGGACTACACCTTC
>TRBD1|TRBJ2-7|.|TRBV4-2
CASSLGGPADEQYF
TGTGCCAGCAGTCTAGGGGGCCCGGCCGACGAGCAGTACTTC
>TRBD1|TRBJ2-1|.|TRBV7-2
CASSPDRGSYNEQFF
TGTGCCAGCAGCCCGGACAGGGGCTCCTACAATGAGCAGTTCTTC
>.|TRBJ2-7|few|TRBV6-6
CASRPGPGVQQYF
TGTGCCAGCAGGCCCGGCCCCGGGGTACAGCAGTACTTC
>TRBD2|TRBJ2-7|.|TRBV10-3
CAISLTGTSHEQYF
TGTGCCATCAGTCTAACCGGGACTAGCCACGAGCAGTACTTC
>TRBD1|TRBJ2-7|.|TRBV2
CASRGDSSYEQYF
TGTGCCAGCAGAGGGGACAGCTCCTACGAGCAGTACTTC